These 28 T cell receptor beta chains share one sample of origin, sequenced in a study of radiotherapy plus CTLA-4 blockade in lung cancer (dated by TCRdb to about 2018). The method was the immunoSEQ multiplex PCR assay. TCRdb obtained this table from immuneACCESS and retained in-frame rearrangements with V and J assigned. These tables miss some clones; where compared with another copy, unresolved V genes account for less than half of the shortfall, and the remainder is unexplained. Within this sample are over 85,000 clones, with about 70% of them counted one time only. Around 2.7% of the sample rests with the top ten. Material: peripheral blood, obtained from a patient treated with radiotherapy plus ipilimumab. All receptors derive from a human donor with non-small cell lung cancer who had a partial response to radiotherapy plus ipilimumab. Some clones in this sample may be carry-over from other donors' samples.

V and J are TRBV7-9 and TRBJ2-7; TRBD1 agrees at 9 bases. V was pared by 5 bases and J by 7 bases, with 6 bases of the junction left unmatched. This CDR3 has 13 residues. From germline, CDR1 is SEHNR and CDR2 FQNEAQ (reference sequence). The CDR3 coding sequence is TGTGCCAGCAGCCCGGACAGGGGCGGAGAGCAGTACTTC. Translation: CASSPDRGGEQYF.

The rearrangement uses TRBV7-9 and TRBJ2-7; TRBD1 aligns across 9 bases. J lost 3 bases, V lost 10 bases, and 13 bases had no gene match. The germline gives CDR1 SEHNR, CDR2 FQNEAQ (reference sequence). CDR3 size: 15 residues. The CDR3 DNA reads TGTGCCATTACCGGGACAGGGATTGAAGGCTACGAGCAGTACTTC. Encoded protein: CAITGTGIEGYEQYF.

This chain joins TRBV5-1 and TRBJ2-7, with a possible D match to TRBD1 (6 bases). The ends were cut back, 4 bases at V and 6 bases at J, with 17 bases in the middle. This CDR3 comprises 14 residues. Per the germline V gene, CDR1 is SGHRS and CDR2 is YFSETQ. The CDR3 loop reads CASSGQISGIEQYF. The CDR3 coding sequence is TGCGCCAGCAGCGGACAGATATCGGGGATCGAGCAGTACTTC.

The sample holds one count of this clone. The rearrangement links TRBV2 to TRBJ1-5, with TRBD1 matching 8 bases. The CDR3 has 14 residues. Trimming took 8 bases from V and 2 from J; bases not matched to a gene: 5. CDR1 is SNHLY and CDR2 is FYNNEI in the germline V gene. CDR3 in amino acids: CASGGQGRNQPQHF. CDR3 nucleotides: TGTGCCAGCGGCGGACAGGGACGCAATCAGCCCCAGCATTTT. The entire variable domain, with the rest obtained from reference TRBV2 and TRBJ1-5, is as follows: EPEVTQTPSHQVTQMGQEVILRCVPISNHLYFYWYRQILGQKVEFLVSFYNNEISEKSEIFDDQFSVERPDGSNFTLKIRSTKLEDSAMYFCASGGQGRNQPQHFGDGTRLSIL.

CDR3 protein: CASSGQGTYGYTF. The CDR3 DNA is TGTGCCAGCTCAGGACAGGGGACCTATGGCTACACCTTC. J is TRBJ1-2 and V is TRBV18; 9 nucleotides agree with TRBD1. V shed 5 bases, J shed 4 bases, and the junction held 2 bases outside the gene matches. Germline V gene data show CDR1 as KGHSH and CDR2 as LQKENI. This CDR3 comprises 13 residues.

The genes are TRBV7-8 and TRBJ1-2; 9 nucleotides align to TRBD1. V shed 1 base and J 0 bases; nucleotides not matched to a gene: 12. Germline CDR1 reads SGHVS; CDR2 reads FQNEAQ. This CDR3 region has 19 residues. The CDR3 loop is CASSLGTGALSVPNYGYTF. Here the CDR3 DNA reads TGTGCCAGCAGCTTAGGGACAGGGGCCCTTTCCGTACCTAACTATGGCTACACCTTC.

The CDR3 nucleotides read TGTGCCAGCAGCTTCACATCTAACTATGGCTACACCTTC. Translating gives CASSFTSNYGYTF. The V call is TRBV4-2, the J call TRBJ1-2, with D hard to call. Per germline, CDR1 LGHNA and CDR2 YNFKEQ. This CDR3 has 13 amino acids. V was shortened by 5 bases and J by 0 bases, with 7 bases between the two germline ends.

Regarding this clone: The sample contains more than one DNA sequence encoding this CDR3. This chain joins TRBV6-5 and TRBJ1-1; possible D gene TRBD1, 6 bases. Trimming cost V 0 bases and J 0 bases, with 11 bases left between them. The length of the CDR3 is 16 residues. Germline values: CDR1 MNHEY, CDR2 SVGAGI. Here the CDR3 reads CASSYSTGSMNTEAFF. The CDR3, as DNA: TGTGCCAGCAGTTACTCGACAGGTTCGATGAACACTGAAGCTTTCTTT.

The CDR3 nucleotides are TGCGCCAGCAGCCAGACCAGCGGGCCCTCCTACGAGCAGTACTTC. It translates to CASSQTSGPSYEQYF. The chain joins TRBV4-1 to TRBJ2-7; D might be TRBD2 (6 bases). Between the trimmed V and J ends, which lost 3 bases and 0 bases, there was a span of 12 bases. Germline-derived CDR1 and CDR2 are MGHRA and YSYEKL. This CDR3 region has 15 residues.

The table lists this clone with a few counts. V is TRBV5-1 and J is TRBJ2-3; D might be TRBD2 (5 bases). Per the germline V gene, CDR1 is SGHRS and CDR2 is YFSETQ. Trimming stripped 2 bases from V and 3 bases from J, with 13 bases between. This CDR3 region has 15 residues. Here the CDR3 DNA reads TGCGCCAGCAGCTTTGGGCTAGCTAGTACAGATACGCAGTATTTT. Its translation: CASSFGLASTDTQYF. The full variable domain, rest sourced from reference TRBV5-1 and TRBJ2-3, is KAGVTQTPRYLIKTRGQQVTLSCSPISGHRSVSWYQQTPGQGLQFLFEYFSETQRNKGNFPGRFSGRQFSNSRSEMNVSTLELGDSALYLCASSFGLASTDTQYFGPGTRLTVL.

This clone was seen a handful of times. V gene TRBV6-6 combines with J gene TRBJ2-3; 11 bases line up with TRBD2. The trim removed 5 bases at V and 5 bases at J, leaving 6 bases unmatched. There are 15 residues in the CDR3. Germline CDR1 reads MNHNY; CDR2 reads SVGAGI (reference sequence). Written as DNA, the CDR3 is TGTGCCAGCAGTCTTTTAGCGGGGGGGCAAGATACGCAGTATTTT. Translated, it gives CASSLLAGGQDTQYF.

V usage is TRBV7-9 and J usage is TRBJ2-5; D is ambiguous. The CDR3 extends over 13 amino acids. Trimming took 3 bases from V and 1 from J, leaving 6 bases between them. Germline V CDR1 and CDR2: SEHNR, FQNEAQ (reference sequence). CDR3 sequence: CASSFQIQETQYF. CDR3 DNA sequence: TGTGCCAGCAGCTTTCAGATCCAAGAGACCCAGTACTTC.

The CDR3: CASSDSGLAGNGGYEQYF. CDR3 sequence (DNA): TGTGCCAGCAGTGATTCTGGACTAGCGGGGAATGGCGGGTACGAGCAGTACTTC. This chain uses TRBV6-4 with TRBJ2-7, with TRBD2 identical over 12 bases. Germline V gives CDR1 MRHNA, CDR2 SNTAGT. This CDR3 has 18 residues. Trimming removed 3 bases from V and 4 bases from J; junction bases left unmatched: 13.

This clone occurred once. This chain uses TRBV10-2 with TRBJ2-5, with 7 bases aligning to TRBD2. The germline CDR1 and CDR2 sequences are WSHSY and SAAADI. With V trimmed by 4 bases and J by 5 bases, 1 base remained unmatched. There are 12 residues in the CDR3. The CDR3 spells CASSVGGETQYF. In nucleotides, the CDR3 is TGCGCCAGCAGTGTGGGGGGGGAGACCCAGTACTTC.

V gene TRBV6-5 combines with J gene TRBJ1-4; TRBD1 aligns across 9 bases. Losses at the gene ends were 6 bases for V and 3 bases for J; bases not matched to a gene: 2. Germline V CDR1 and CDR2: MNHEY, SVGAGI. The CDR3 consists of 14 residues. This CDR3 reads CASRRQGANEKLFF. CDR3 DNA sequence: TGTGCCAGCAGACGACAGGGGGCTAATGAAAAACTGTTTTTT.

This clone was seen only a few times. The rearrangement joins TRBV25-1 to TRBJ2-5, with 9 positions matching TRBD2. From germline, CDR1 is MGHDK and CDR2 SYGVNS. The CDR3 has 14 amino acids. With 3 bases clipped from V and 5 bases from J, the junction kept 4 bases outside the gene matches. DNA for the CDR3: TGTGCCAGCAGTGATGGCGGGGGGGCGGAGACCCAGTACTTC. Its translation is CASSDGGGAETQYF.

J is TRBJ2-1 and V is TRBV7-6, with D possibly TRBD1 on 6 matching bases. The CDR3 totals 17 residues. V was pared by 2 bases and J by 3 bases, with 17 bases between. Germline V CDR1 and CDR2: SGHVS, FNYEAQ. Written as DNA, the CDR3 is TGTGCCAGCAGCTTACGAAGAGGGGGACATGGCTACAATGAGCAGTTCTTC. It translates to CASSLRRGGHGYNEQFF.

Regarding this clone: This likely comes from a read error, as the CDR3 has no conserved phenylalanine or tryptophan at its end. Because the CDR3's place on the DNA is in doubt, the DNA is left out and the CDR3 is given as listed by TCRdb. The chain is built from TRBV19 and TRBJ1-2. Germline CDR1 reads LNHDA; CDR2 reads SQIVND (reference sequence). The length of the CDR3 is 10 amino acids, counting both ends. CDR3 sequence reads: CASSNGVFLA.

The chain links TRBV6-6 to TRBJ2-1; TRBD2 agrees at 8 bases. The J segment lost 4 bases and the V segment lost 8 bases, leaving 13 bases of the junction unmatched. The CDR3 is made up of 16 amino acids. Germline-derived CDR1 and CDR2 are MNHNY and SVGAGI (reference sequence). For the CDR3, the DNA is TGTGCCAGCGGGAAAATAAGCGGGAGTGGGTACAATGAGCAGTTCTTC. It codes for CASGKISGSGYNEQFF.

This rearrangement joins TRBV5-1 to TRBJ2-7; unclear D gene. From germline, CDR1 is SGHRS and CDR2 YFSETQ. V was trimmed by 4 bases and J by 4 bases, leaving 15 bases between them. The CDR3 is made up of 14 amino acids. The CDR3 DNA sequence: TGCGCCAGCAGCCAGCGAACGGCGGAATACGAGCAGTACTTC. Protein sequence: CASSQRTAEYEQYF.

The chain has TRBV7-9 and TRBJ2-7; D is uncertain. Per the germline V gene, CDR1 is SEHNR and CDR2 is FQNEAQ (reference sequence). The CDR3 length is 12 residues. Trimming removed 5 bases at V and 4 bases at J, with 9 bases between. The CDR3 region is CASSRDGYEQYF. In DNA, the CDR3 is TGTGCCAGCAGCCGAGACGGGTACGAGCAGTACTTC.

This clone was picked up a small number of times. An end of the junction differs from the germline gene, which may be a read error. The chain uses TRBV4-3 and TRBJ1-2; 10 bases match TRBD1. CDR1 and CDR2 from the germline V gene are LGHNA and YSLEER. This CDR3 spans 16 amino acids. The CDR3 loop is CASSQDRQGAGYGHTF. DNA for the CDR3: TGCGCCAGCAGCCAAGATCGACAGGGGGCGGGCTATGGCCACACCTTC.

The V call is TRBV7-9, the J call TRBJ2-3; TRBD2 matches 10 bases. Trimming took 3 bases from V and 0 from J; bases not matched to a gene: 0. The germline CDR1 and CDR2 sequences are SEHNR and FQNEAQ (reference sequence). The CDR3 spans 15 residues. CDR3 sequence reads: CASSLTSGSTDTQYF. DNA for the CDR3: TGTGCCAGCAGCTTGACTAGCGGGAGCACAGATACGCAGTATTTT.

J is TRBJ2-5 and V is TRBV6-6; a weak D match, TRBD2 (5 bases). V shed 5 bases and J shed 4 bases, with 20 bases lying between them. Germline V CDR1 and CDR2: MNHNY, SVGAGI (reference sequence). The CDR3 consists of 16 residues. Here the CDR3 DNA reads TGTGCCAGCAGTCCACCCATCCGGGGTGGAGGAGAGACCCAGTACTTC. Amino acids: CASSPPIRGGGETQYF.

The rearrangement joins TRBV4-1 to TRBJ1-2, with D possibly matching TRBD1 (5 bases). Germline V gene sequence: CDR1 MGHRA, CDR2 YSYEKL. V lost 0 bases, J lost 4 bases, and 9 bases lay in between. The CDR3 is 14 residues long. Here the CDR3 reads CASSQDADIYGYTF. In DNA, the CDR3 is TGCGCCAGCAGCCAAGACGCGGACATCTATGGCTACACCTTC.

CDR3 loop: CASSQARGLAGEETQYF. The CDR3 nucleotides are TGTGCCAGCAGCCAAGCCCGAGGACTAGCGGGGGAAGAGACCCAGTACTTC. The chain employs TRBV14 and TRBJ2-5; 13 nucleotides line up with TRBD2. CDR1 and CDR2 from the germline V gene are SGHDN and FVKESK. V shed 1 base, J shed 3 bases, and the junction held 5 bases outside the gene matches. CDR3 length equals 17 residues.

The chain couples TRBV4-2 to TRBJ2-7; unclear D gene. This CDR3 contains 14 residues. Trimming took off 0 bases at V and 3 bases at J, with 9 bases between the two ends. The V gene's germline CDR1 is LGHNA and CDR2 YNFKEQ. CDR3 sequence (DNA): TGTGCCAGCAGCCAAGATACTAACTTCTACGAGCAGTACTTC. Amino acids: CASSQDTNFYEQYF.

The chain links TRBV7-7 to TRBJ2-5; 7 positions agree with TRBD1. CDR3 length: 14 amino acids. The V gene end was trimmed by 4 bases and the J gene end by 5 bases; junction bases not matched to a gene: 7. CDR1 SSHAT and CDR2 FNYEAQ come from the germline V gene (reference sequence). CDR3 sequence: CASSSKRGQETQYF. CDR3 DNA: TGTGCCAGCAGCTCGAAAAGGGGGCAGGAGACCCAGTACTTC.